Many counts were recorded for the clone carrying this T cell receptor beta chain. What it binds is unknown. This sample was taken from a study of T cell responses to AZD1222 COVID-19 vaccine. Study-wide points: Only five to seven individuals given AZD1222 were seropositive at baseline.

Clones were sequenced by immunoSEQ multiplex PCR, and TCRdb holds only the in-frame ones, with some missing. The sample contains 95,000 to 110,000 clones, about 90% of which appear only once. J was trimmed by 6 bases and V by 0 bases; bases with no gene match: 5. This CDR3 has 15 residues. Germline CDR1 is SGHRS and CDR2 is YFSETQ. The V call is TRBV5-1, the J call TRBJ1-5; 8 bases agree with TRBD1. Sequences were derived from peripheral blood, sampled 28 days after the second AZD1222 dose. The sequence came from an adult who received the AZD1222 COVID-19 vaccine. CDR3 loop: CASSLGQGAVQPQHF. The DNA of the CDR3 is TGCGCCAGCAGCTTGGGTCAGGGGGCTGTTCAGCCCCAGCATTTT. The full variable domain, rest sourced from reference TRBV5-1 and TRBJ1-5, is KAGVTQTPRYLIKTRGQQVTLSCSPISGHRSVSWYQQTPGQGLQFLFEYFSETQRNKGNFPGRFSGRQFSNSRSEMNVSTLELGDSALYLCASSLGQGAVQPQHFGDGTRLSIL.